The 32 T cell receptor beta chains listed next were all sequenced from one sample in a study of blood T cell repertoires in COVID-19. Assay used: immunoSEQ multiplex PCR; TCRdb lists only in-frame clones, some missing. The sample holds 17,000 or so clones, 90% to 95% seen once. Sequencing was done on a sample of peripheral blood. The receptors were gathered from a human donor in a cohort sampled during active COVID-19.

The chain couples TRBV27 to TRBJ1-4; 9 bases are shared with TRBD1. CDR1 and CDR2 from the germline V gene are MNHEY and SMNVEV (reference sequence). Germline trimming cut 1 base from V and 7 bases from J; bases unmatched to any gene: 1. This CDR3 is built from 14 residues. This CDR3 is CASSLLGQGEKLFF. In DNA, the CDR3 is TGTGCCAGCAGTTTATTGGGACAGGGTGAAAAACTGTTTTTT. The whole variable domain, filled in from reference TRBV27 and TRBJ1-4, reads EAQVTQNPRYLITVTGKKLTVTCSQNMNHEYMSWYRQDPGLGLRQIYYSMNVEVTDKGDVPEGYKVSRKEKRNFPLILESPSPNQTSLYFCASSLLGQGEKLFFGSGTQLSVL.

V gene TRBV5-1 combines with J gene TRBJ1-3; D is ambiguous. The CDR3 spans 15 residues. Trimming removed 2 bases at V and 0 bases at J, with 9 bases between. Germline CDR1 SGHRS, CDR2 YFSETQ. The CDR3 loop reads CASSFDGSSGNTIYF. For the CDR3, the DNA is TGCGCCAGCAGCTTTGACGGGAGCTCTGGAAACACCATATATTTT.

V and J are TRBV18 and TRBJ2-7; D is unresolved. The germline V gene has CDR1 KGHSH and CDR2 LQKENI. The CDR3 is 13 amino acids. Trimming took 0 bases from V and 1 from J, leaving 4 bases between them. For the CDR3, the DNA is TGTGCCAGCTCACCACCCAGATCCTACGAGCAGTACTTC. This sequence encodes CASSPPRSYEQYF. Full variable domain (outside the CDR3, taken from reference TRBV18 and TRBJ2-7): NAGVMQNPRHLVRRRGQEARLRCSPMKGHSHVYWYRQLPEEGLKFMVYLQKENIIDESGMPKERFSAEFPKEGPSILRIQQVVRGDSAAYFCASSPPRSYEQYFGPGTRLTVT.

The chain is built from TRBV5-4 and TRBJ2-7; 7 nucleotides line up with TRBD2. The germline V gene encodes CDR1 SGHNT and CDR2 YYREEE (reference sequence). The CDR3 extends over 15 amino acids. V was pared by 0 bases and J by 0 bases, with 3 bases of the junction left unmatched. The CDR3 nucleotides are TGTGCCAGCAGCTTGGAAGCGGGGAGCTCCTACGAGCAGTACTTC. Its protein is CASSLEAGSSYEQYF.

This chain connects TRBV15 to TRBJ2-3; 7 nucleotides match TRBD2. CDR1 and CDR2 from the germline V gene are LNHNV and YYDKDF (reference sequence). The trim removed 0 bases at V and 1 base at J, leaving 7 bases unmatched. This CDR3 is 17 amino acids long. The CDR3 protein is CATSRDITGGRTDTQYF. The CDR3 DNA follows: TGTGCCACCAGCAGAGATATTACGGGGGGACGCACAGATACGCAGTATTTT.

V gene TRBV7-9 combines with J gene TRBJ2-5; 10 bases are shared with TRBD2. With V trimmed by 3 bases and J by 5 bases, 6 bases remained unmatched. Germline V gives CDR1 SEHNR, CDR2 FQNEAQ (reference sequence). The CDR3 length is 15 residues. DNA for the CDR3: TGTGCCAGCAGCTTCGCTCTAGCGGGAGTGGAGACCCAGTACTTC. Encoded protein: CASSFALAGVETQYF. The full variable domain, rest sourced from reference TRBV7-9 and TRBJ2-5, is DTGVSQNPRHKITKRGQNVTFRCDPISEHNRLYWYRQTLGQGPEFLTYFQNEAQLEKSRLLSDRFSAERPKGSFSTLEIQRTEQGDSAMYLCASSFALAGVETQYFGPGTRLLVL.

The V gene is TRBV7-2, the J gene TRBJ2-7; a possible D gene is TRBD1 (5 bases). V was cut by 0 bases and J by 0 bases, with 12 bases left in between. Germline V CDR1 and CDR2: SGHTA, FQGNSA. This CDR3 is built from 16 residues. The CDR3 region has the DNA TGTGCCAGCAGCTTAGCGATAGGGGCAGTCTCCTACGAGCAGTACTTC. This gives the protein CASSLAIGAVSYEQYF.

The chain is built from TRBV12-3 or TRBV12-4 and TRBJ2-2; D is unclear. V dropped 7 bases and J dropped 0 bases, with 6 bases sitting between them. The CDR3 sequence is 13 residues long. CDR3 DNA sequence: TGTGCCAGCATGGGCTCGAACACCGGGGAGCTGTTTTTT. It encodes CASMGSNTGELFF.

This clone was detected once. This chain links TRBV5-1 with TRBJ2-7, with D perhaps TRBD1 (5 bases). CDR3 length: 13 residues. Looked up from germline, CDR1 is SGHRS and CDR2 is YFSETQ. Trimming stripped 5 bases from V and 5 bases from J, with 14 bases between. The CDR3 DNA is TGCGCCAGCAGTTTGCAGGGTGGAGACGAGCAGTACTTC. Translated: CASSLQGGDEQYF.

V usage is TRBV29-1 and J usage is TRBJ1-1, with D possibly TRBD1 on 6 matching bases. This CDR3 contains 13 residues. Per germline, CDR1 SQVTM and CDR2 ANQGSEA. V was cut by 3 bases and J by 2 bases, with 10 bases left in between. The CDR3, as DNA: TGCAGCGTTGACAAGGGGGTTAACACTGAAGCTTTCTTT. As protein: CSVDKGVNTEAFF.

This chain links TRBV29-1 with TRBJ1-2; D might be TRBD1 (5 bases). Trimming pared 1 base from V and 0 bases from J, leaving 9 bases between. The CDR3 consists of 14 residues. Germline V gene lookup returns CDR1 SQVTM and CDR2 ANQGSEA. CDR3 coding DNA: TGCAGCGTTGAAGGTGGGGGGTCTAACTATGGCTACACCTTC. The encoded protein is CSVEGGGSNYGYTF.

This chain connects TRBV29-1 to TRBJ1-2; D perhaps matches TRBD1 (5 bases). The ends were cut back, 2 bases at V and 6 bases at J, with 7 bases in the middle. This CDR3 has 11 residues. The germline V gene has CDR1 SQVTM and CDR2 ANQGSEA. The CDR3 protein is CSVERQNGYTF. The CDR3, as DNA: TGCAGCGTTGAAAGACAGAATGGCTACACCTTC.

The chain recombines TRBV7-2 with TRBJ2-5; D not certain. V was shortened by 2 bases and J by 2 bases, with 12 bases between the two germline ends. CDR3 size: 15 residues. CDR1 is SGHTA and CDR2 is FQGNSA in the germline V gene. The CDR3 sequence: CASSLRSPGQETQYF. CDR3 DNA: TGTGCCAGCAGCTTAAGGTCCCCAGGTCAAGAGACCCAGTACTTC. Using reference TRBV7-2 and TRBJ2-5 for the parts outside the CDR3, the full variable domain is GAGVSQSPSNKVTEKGKDVELRCDPISGHTALYWYRQSLGQGLEFLIYFQGNSAPDKSGLPSDRFSAERTGGSVSTLTIQRTQQEDSAVYLCASSLRSPGQETQYFGPGTRLLVL.

This chain connects TRBV3-1 (or the pseudogene TRBV3-2) to TRBJ2-5, with 9 nucleotides matching TRBD2. Germline values: CDR1 LGHDT, CDR2 YNNKEL (reference sequence). The CDR3 extends over 14 amino acids. With 3 bases clipped from V and 5 bases from J, the junction kept 4 bases outside the gene matches. This CDR3 reads CASSHASGAETQYF. The CDR3, as DNA: TGTGCCAGCAGCCATGCTAGCGGGGCGGAGACCCAGTACTTC.

The V gene is TRBV7-9, the J gene TRBJ2-5; D is possibly TRBD1 (5 bases). This CDR3 contains 14 residues. Germline loops: CDR1 SEHNR, CDR2 FQNEAQ (reference sequence). Trimming took off 5 bases at V and 4 bases at J, with 14 bases between the two ends. The CDR3 sequence: CASSQGSSVETQYF. DNA for the CDR3: TGTGCCAGCAGCCAGGGAAGCTCAGTAGAGACCCAGTACTTC.

The CDR3 DNA reads as TGTGCCAGCAGCCAAGATTTGGCGGGGGGCTACAATGAGCAGTTCTTC. Amino acid sequence: CASSQDLAGGYNEQFF. The V and J genes are TRBV4-2 and TRBJ2-1; TRBD2 matches at 8 bases. The V gene's germline CDR1 is LGHNA and CDR2 YNFKEQ. The CDR3 is made up of 16 amino acids. Losses at the gene ends were 0 bases for V and 3 bases for J; bases not matched to a gene: 4.

This sequence joins TRBV27 and TRBJ2-7; TRBD1 is a possible D gene (5 bases). Germline values: CDR1 MNHEY, CDR2 SMNVEV (reference sequence). Trimming left V 10 bases short and J 2 bases short, with 24 bases between. The CDR3 is 16 residues long. CDR3 nucleotide sequence: TGTGCCACACGCAGGATAGGAACAGGCCTAGCCTACGAGCAGTACTTC. It translates to CATRRIGTGLAYEQYF.

This clone showed up just once. The V and J genes are TRBV5-1 and TRBJ1-5; the D gene is possibly TRBD1 (5 bases). From germline, CDR1 is SGHRS and CDR2 YFSETQ. V lost 0 bases and J 3 bases, leaving 10 bases between the germline ends. This CDR3 spans 15 amino acids. CDR3 in DNA: TGCGCCAGCAGCTTGGAAGGGGCCTCCAATCAGCCCCAGCATTTT. Translating gives CASSLEGASNQPQHF.

This rearrangement joins TRBV3-1 (or the pseudogene TRBV3-2) to TRBJ2-1, with 11 bases matching TRBD2. The junction had 2 bases not matched to a gene; V was cut back by 1 base and J by 0 bases. Germline V lookup: CDR1 LGHDT, CDR2 YNNKEL (reference sequence). This CDR3 region has 17 residues. In nucleotides, the CDR3 is TGTGCCAGCAGCCAAGTAACTAGCGGGAGCTCCTACAATGAGCAGTTCTTC. Amino acid sequence: CASSQVTSGSSYNEQFF.

The chain has TRBV3-1 (or the pseudogene TRBV3-2) and TRBJ2-2, with TRBD2 identical over 7 bases. V shed 1 base and J 4 bases; nucleotides not matched to a gene: 6. CDR3 size: 16 residues. Germline values: CDR1 LGHDT, CDR2 YNNKEL (reference sequence). The CDR3 nucleotides are TGTGCCAGCAGCCAAGTTAGGCTAGCGGTCACCGGGGAGCTGTTTTTT. Amino acids: CASSQVRLAVTGELFF.

The V gene is TRBV4-2, the J gene TRBJ1-2; a weak D match, TRBD1 (6 bases). With 3 bases removed from V and 1 base from J, the gap between germline ends came to 15 bases. The CDR3 covers 16 residues. Germline V gene lookup returns CDR1 LGHNA and CDR2 YNFKEQ. The CDR3 reads CASSQAIWTDNYGYTF. In DNA form, the CDR3 reads TGTGCCAGCAGCCAGGCCATTTGGACAGATAACTATGGCTACACCTTC.

The gene calls are TRBV7-9 and TRBJ2-5, with a possible D match to TRBD2 (5 bases). Germline CDR1 reads SEHNR; CDR2 reads FQNEAQ (reference sequence). CDR3 length: 14 amino acids. V was clipped by 5 bases and J by 3 bases, with 13 bases between them. CDR3 loop: CASSRVEGEETQYF. CDR3 nucleotide sequence: TGTGCCAGCAGCCGCGTCGAGGGCGAAGAGACCCAGTACTTC.

This rearrangement joins TRBV15 to TRBJ1-3; D unclear. The CDR3 extends over 17 amino acids. V lost 0 bases, J lost 0 bases, and 12 bases lay in between. Germline assignment: CDR1 LNHNV and CDR2 YYDKDF (reference sequence). CDR3 DNA: TGTGCCACCAGCAGAGAGGGCACTTGGGTCTCTGGAAACACCATATATTTT. Amino acids: CATSREGTWVSGNTIYF.

The rearrangement joins TRBV7-8 to TRBJ2-3; 13 positions match TRBD2. CDR3 length: 17 amino acids. Germline values: CDR1 SGHVS, CDR2 FQNEAQ. V dropped 4 bases and J dropped 4; count of bases not matched to a gene: 8. The CDR3 here is CASSSRRLAGGPDTQYF. CDR3 nucleotides: TGTGCCAGCAGCTCCCGACGACTAGCGGGAGGCCCAGATACGCAGTATTTT.

The chain carries TRBV2 and TRBJ2-3, with 9 bases matching TRBD2. Germline lookup yields CDR1 SNHLY and CDR2 FYNNEI. The length of the CDR3 is 16 residues. V was clipped by 7 bases and J by 2 bases; unmatched bases: 10. The CDR3 sequence: CASTGAGGRITDTQYF. CDR3 DNA: TGTGCCAGCACCGGCGCGGGAGGGCGGATCACAGATACGCAGTATTTT.

As regards this clone: At one boundary the junction diverges from the germline segment, which might be a read error. V and J are TRBV7-7 and TRBJ2-7, with TRBD2 identical over 14 bases. Germline V CDR1 and CDR2: SSHAT, FNYEAQ (reference sequence). The CDR3 has 15 amino acids. The CDR3 sequence: CASSQGLAGEYEQYF. Here the CDR3 DNA reads TGTGCTAGCAGCCAGGGACTAGCGGGGGAGTACGAGCAGTACTTC.

The chain joins TRBV2 to TRBJ1-1, with a tentative D call TRBD1 (6 bases). This CDR3 has 15 residues. Trimming pared 2 bases from V and 1 base from J, leaving 11 bases between. Germline V gene sequence: CDR1 SNHLY, CDR2 FYNNEI. DNA for the CDR3: TGTGCCAGCAGTGAACAGGGGCGGTCGAACACTGAAGCTTTCTTT. It yields the protein CASSEQGRSNTEAFF.

CDR3 in DNA: TGTGCCAGCAGCTTACAGGGCTGGAATGAGCAGTTCTTC. Residues: CASSLQGWNEQFF. This rearrangement joins TRBV5-4 to TRBJ2-1; weak D call: TRBD1 (6 bases). This CDR3 region has 13 residues. From germline, CDR1 is SGHNT and CDR2 YYREEE (reference sequence). V was trimmed by 2 bases and J by 7 bases, leaving 10 bases between them.

This rearrangement joins TRBV5-4 to TRBJ2-7; 7 nucleotides match TRBD1. The CDR3 has 15 amino acids. Germline V gene sequence: CDR1 SGHNT, CDR2 YYREEE (reference sequence). Trimming removed 1 base from V and 2 bases from J; junction bases left unmatched: 6. The CDR3 DNA sequence: TGTGCCAGCAGCTTGTCGACAGGGTCTCCCTACGAGCAGTACTTC. This translates into CASSLSTGSPYEQYF. Complete variable domain (other parts from reference TRBV5-4 and TRBJ2-7): ETGVTQSPTHLIKTRGQQVTLRCSSQSGHNTVSWYQQALGQGPQFIFQYYREEENGRGNFPPRFSGLQFPNYSSELNVNALELDDSALYLCASSLSTGSPYEQYFGPGTRLTVT.

The V call is TRBV6-5, the J call TRBJ2-1; TRBD2 matches at 10 bases. Unmatched junction bases numbered 2, after V lost 0 bases and J lost 6 bases. The CDR3 has 15 residues. Per the germline V gene, CDR1 is MNHEY and CDR2 is SVGAGI. The CDR3 reads CASSYSASGGNEQFF. Here the CDR3 DNA reads TGTGCCAGCAGTTACTCGGCTAGCGGGGGCAATGAGCAGTTCTTC.

The chain combines TRBV3-1 (or the pseudogene TRBV3-2) with TRBJ2-3, with TRBD2 identical over 12 bases. Germline V gene lookup returns CDR1 LGHDT and CDR2 YNNKEL (reference sequence). CDR3 length: 17 amino acids. V was pared by 3 bases and J by 0 bases, with 4 bases of the junction left unmatched. In DNA form, the CDR3 reads TGTGCCAGCAGCCAGGGAGGACTAGCGGGAAGCACAGATACGCAGTATTTT. As protein: CASSQGGLAGSTDTQYF.

The rearrangement uses TRBV27 and TRBJ1-2; D is perhaps TRBD1 (6 bases). The CDR3 has 13 amino acids. Trimming pared 2 bases from V and 7 bases from J, leaving 11 bases between. The germline V gene encodes CDR1 MNHEY and CDR2 SMNVEV (reference sequence). The CDR3 sequence is CASSLGGAGGYTF. The CDR3 DNA is TGTGCCAGCAGTTTAGGGGGCGCAGGTGGCTACACCTTC.